Below are 27 T cell receptor beta chains sequenced from a single sample in a study of blood T cell repertoires in COVID-19. The data were produced by immunoSEQ multiplex PCR, yet TCRdb's version contains in-frame clones alone and is incomplete. The top ten clones hold about 35% of a sample with tens of thousands of clones, 84% of them seen once. Sequenced material: peripheral blood. The receptors were gathered from a man aged 70-80 years with acute or convalescent COVID-19.

This chain connects TRBV10-3 to TRBJ2-3; 11 bases match TRBD1. After removal of 6 bases from V and 0 bases from J, the junction contained 5 bases not matched to a gene. The CDR3 spans 16 residues. CDR1 and CDR2 from the germline V gene are ENHRY and SYGVKD. CDR3 amino acids: CAISGGTGGSTDTQYF. The DNA of the CDR3 is TGTGCCATCAGCGGCGGGACAGGGGGTAGCACAGATACGCAGTATTTT.

This clone turned up a few times. The rearrangement uses TRBV15 and TRBJ1-5, with D possibly TRBD1 on 6 matching bases. The CDR3 has 15 residues. Germline values: CDR1 LNHNV, CDR2 YYDKDF (reference sequence). The V and J ends lost 2 bases and 5 bases respectively, with 13 bases between them. CDR3 protein: CATSRLPGDDQPQHF. CDR3 coding DNA: TGTGCCACCAGCAGACTGCCAGGGGATGATCAGCCCCAGCATTTT.

This rearrangement joins TRBV5-1 to TRBJ2-1, with 9 bases fitting TRBD1. Trimming cost V 4 bases and J 4 bases; bases outside gene matches: 6. CDR1 and CDR2 from the germline V gene are SGHRS and YFSETQ. The CDR3 length is 15 residues. Here the CDR3 reads CASSPGQGTYNEQFF. CDR3 bases: TGCGCCAGCAGCCCCGGACAGGGGACTTACAATGAGCAGTTCTTC.

The J gene is TRBJ2-6, the V gene TRBV28; 10 nucleotides match TRBD1. The germline gives CDR1 MDHEN, CDR2 SYDVKM. The CDR3 loop spans 17 amino acids. With 5 bases clipped from V and 1 base from J, the junction kept 5 bases outside the gene matches. The CDR3: CASSAGTGVSGANVLTF. The CDR3 DNA follows: TGTGCCAGCAGTGCCGGGACAGGGGTTTCTGGGGCCAACGTCCTGACTTTC.

V usage is TRBV5-1 and J usage is TRBJ2-3; maybe TRBD2 (6 bases). Trimming took off 4 bases at V and 0 bases at J, with 12 bases between the two ends. Germline assignment: CDR1 SGHRS and CDR2 YFSETQ. The CDR3 loop spans 15 amino acids. The CDR3 reads CASSDSGVSTDTQYF. The CDR3 DNA sequence: TGCGCCAGCAGCGACTCGGGGGTTAGCACAGATACGCAGTATTTT.

This sequence joins TRBV9 and TRBJ2-1; a possible D gene is TRBD2 (6 bases). Germline loops: CDR1 SGDLS, CDR2 YYNGEE. This CDR3 is built from 14 residues. V lost 0 bases to trimming and J lost 9 bases, with 13 bases between them. The CDR3 protein is CASSVADYKGEQFF. The CDR3 DNA reads TGTGCCAGCAGCGTAGCGGACTACAAGGGTGAGCAGTTCTTC.

The rearrangement joins TRBV28 to TRBJ1-6; 7 bases line up with TRBD1. The V gene's germline CDR1 is MDHEN and CDR2 SYDVKM. Unmatched junction bases numbered 9, after V lost 6 bases and J lost 7 bases. The CDR3 is 15 residues long. The CDR3 nucleotides are TGTGCCAGCAGCTCCTTACAGGGGTCCAATTCACCCCTCCACTTT. This gives the protein CASSSLQGSNSPLHF.

V is TRBV2 and J is TRBJ2-1, with TRBD2 matching 14 bases. The CDR3 has 16 amino acids. Looked up from germline, CDR1 is SNHLY and CDR2 is FYNNEI. J was trimmed by 9 bases and V by 4 bases; bases with no gene match: 8. The CDR3: CASSVGTSGGSSEQFF. DNA for the CDR3: TGTGCCAGCAGTGTGGGGACTAGCGGGGGAAGTAGTGAGCAGTTCTTC. The full variable domain, rest sourced from reference TRBV2 and TRBJ2-1, is EPEVTQTPSHQVTQMGQEVILRCVPISNHLYFYWYRQILGQKVEFLVSFYNNEISEKSEIFDDQFSVERPDGSNFTLKIRSTKLEDSAMYFCASSVGTSGGSSEQFFGPGTRLTVL.

V is TRBV7-3 and J is TRBJ2-1; 7 bases are shared with TRBD1. Unmatched junction bases numbered 3, after V lost 2 bases and J lost 2 bases. Per germline, CDR1 SGHTA and CDR2 FQGTGA. The length of the CDR3 is 15 residues. CDR3 residues: CASSLLGGAYNEQFF. CDR3 sequence (DNA): TGTGCCAGCAGCTTATTAGGGGGCGCCTACAATGAGCAGTTCTTC.

Here the CDR3 DNA reads TGTGCCAGCAGCACGCACAGGCTGTCCTATGGCTACACCTTC. The encoded protein is CASSTHRLSYGYTF. The chain recombines TRBV9 with TRBJ1-2, with TRBD1 as a possible D gene (5 bases). This CDR3 spans 14 amino acids. Trimming removed 4 bases from V and 4 bases from J, with 14 bases in between. The germline gives CDR1 SGDLS, CDR2 YYNGEE.

J is TRBJ2-7 and V is TRBV6-5; maybe TRBD2 (5 bases). The V end was cut by 7 bases, the J end by 4 bases, with 14 bases between. The CDR3 totals 13 residues. The germline V gene has CDR1 MNHEY and CDR2 SVGAGI. The CDR3 DNA follows: TGTGCCAGCACCCGGGATACGGAATACGAGCAGTACTTC. Residues: CASTRDTEYEQYF.

The chain uses TRBV2 and TRBJ1-5, with TRBD1 identical over 8 bases. J gave up 7 bases and V 6 bases, and 8 bases lay outside the gene matches. The CDR3 length is 14 residues. Germline V gene lookup returns CDR1 SNHLY and CDR2 FYNNEI. This chain's CDR3 is CASSAGGGRQPQHF. CDR3 in DNA: TGTGCCAGCAGCGCAGGGGGCGGTCGACAGCCCCAGCATTTT.

The chain uses TRBV29-1 and TRBJ1-2, with D possibly matching TRBD1 (5 bases). The ends were cut back, 4 bases at V and 8 bases at J, with 17 bases in the middle. Germline V lookup: CDR1 SQVTM, CDR2 ANQGSEA. The CDR3 sequence is 13 residues long. Here the CDR3 DNA reads TGCAGCGTTGGGGGGTTCGGGAGCGACGGCTACACCTTC. Translating it yields CSVGGFGSDGYTF.

The CDR3 loop is CSLGLNNEQFF. The DNA of the CDR3 is TGCAGCTTGGGACTAAACAATGAGCAGTTCTTC. The chain has TRBV29-1 and TRBJ2-1; 7 positions agree with TRBD2. This CDR3 comprises 11 residues. From germline, CDR1 is SQVTM and CDR2 ANQGSEA. The V gene end was trimmed by 8 bases and the J gene end by 5 bases; junction bases not matched to a gene: 3.

The V and J genes are TRBV4-2 and TRBJ2-3; 7 nucleotides line up with TRBD2. The CDR3 length is 13 residues. The ends lost 11 bases at V and 1 base at J; junction bases unmatched: 6. Germline lookup yields CDR1 LGHNA and CDR2 YNFKEQ. Here the CDR3 reads CASGGLRTDTQYF. DNA of the CDR3: TGTGCCTCGGGGGGATTGCGCACAGATACGCAGTATTTT.

CDR3 region: CASSWGGIEQFF. The CDR3 DNA reads TGTGCCAGCAGTTGGGGGGGCATTGAGCAGTTCTTC. This sequence joins TRBV12-3 or TRBV12-4 and TRBJ2-1; weak D call: TRBD2 (7 bases). V lost 4 bases to trimming and J lost 9 bases, with 10 bases between them. The CDR3 runs 12 residues.

The genes are TRBV19 and TRBJ2-6; D is possibly TRBD1 (6 bases). Germline CDR1 reads LNHDA; CDR2 reads SQIVND (reference sequence). This CDR3 spans 14 amino acids. V was trimmed by 8 bases and J by 7 bases, leaving 15 bases between them. CDR3 loop: CASLGTSGANVLTF. The CDR3 coding sequence is TGTGCCAGTCTCGGGACATCCGGAGCCAACGTCCTGACTTTC.

The chain employs TRBV7-9 and TRBJ2-2, with D perhaps TRBD1 (8 bases). This CDR3 has 15 amino acids. The germline V and J ends were trimmed by 3 bases and 6 bases, with 14 bases remaining between them. Germline V gives CDR1 SEHNR, CDR2 FQNEAQ (reference sequence). CDR3 residues: CASSFTGGGSGELFF. CDR3 coding DNA: TGTGCCAGCAGCTTTACAGGGGGGGGCTCCGGGGAGCTGTTTTTT. Combining the CDR3 with reference TRBV7-9 and TRBJ2-2 gives the whole variable domain DTGVSQNPRHKITKRGQNVTFRCDPISEHNRLYWYRQTLGQGPEFLTYFQNEAQLEKSRLLSDRFSAERPKGSFSTLEIQRTEQGDSAMYLCASSFTGGGSGELFFGEGSRLTVL.

V gene TRBV10-3 combines with J gene TRBJ2-6, with D perhaps matching TRBD2 (7 bases). This CDR3 has 18 amino acids. CDR1 is ENHRY and CDR2 is SYGVKD in the germline V gene. V was pared by 0 bases and J by 2 bases, with 14 bases between. The CDR3 DNA reads TGTGCCATCAGTGAGTCAGGTGGGGGGGCCACTGGGGCCAACGTCCTGACTTTC. Translated, it gives CAISESGGGATGANVLTF.

This chain links TRBV5-1 with TRBJ2-1, with 9 bases fitting TRBD2. The CDR3 consists of 14 residues. The ends lost 6 bases at V and 9 bases at J; junction bases unmatched: 10. Germline CDR1 SGHRS, CDR2 YFSETQ. CDR3 loop: CASTQVAGAGEQFF. CDR3 nucleotides: TGCGCCAGCACCCAGGTAGCGGGAGCCGGTGAGCAGTTCTTC.

The chain uses TRBV7-3 and TRBJ2-3; 8 bases line up with TRBD1. The J segment lost 4 bases and the V segment lost 0 bases, leaving 3 bases of the junction unmatched. The CDR3 is 15 amino acids. Germline V gives CDR1 SGHTA, CDR2 FQGTGA. The CDR3 DNA reads TGTGCCAGCAGCTTAACGACAGGGGTGGCAGATACGCAGTATTTT. This translates into CASSLTTGVADTQYF. The variable domain in full, completed from reference TRBV7-3 and TRBJ2-3, reads GAGVSQTPSNKVTEKGKYVELRCDPISGHTALYWYRQSLGQGPEFLIYFQGTGAADDSGLPNDRFFAVRPEGSVSTLKIQRTERGDSAVYLCASSLTTGVADTQYFGPGTRLTVL.

The J gene is TRBJ2-1, the V gene TRBV7-9; D possibly corresponds to TRBD2 (5 bases). CDR1 SEHNR and CDR2 FQNEAQ come from the germline V gene (reference sequence). The V gene lost 5 bases and the J gene lost 9 bases, with 8 bases spanning the gap. CDR3 size: 11 residues. For the CDR3, the DNA is TGTGCCAGCAGCAGCGGCATTGAGCAGTTCTTC. Its translation: CASSSGIEQFF.

This clone was picked up one time. This chain links TRBV28 with TRBJ2-7; 10 nucleotides match TRBD1. Germline V CDR1 and CDR2: MDHEN, SYDVKM. This CDR3 is 13 amino acids long. The trim removed 4 bases at V and 5 bases at J, leaving 2 bases unmatched. CDR3 coding DNA: TGTGCCAGCAGTTACGGGACAGGGGACGAGCAGTACTTC. Translating it yields CASSYGTGDEQYF. The variable domain in full, completed from reference TRBV28 and TRBJ2-7, reads DVKVTQSSRYLVKRTGEKVFLECVQDMDHENMFWYRQDPGLGLRLIYFSYDVKMKEKGDIPEGYSVSREKKERFSLILESASTNQTSMYLCASSYGTGDEQYFGPGTRLTVT.

This clone has only a few counts. The V call is TRBV19, the J call TRBJ1-5, with D possibly being TRBD1 (5 bases). The CDR3 sequence is 14 residues long. V was cut by 7 bases and J by 2 bases, with 12 bases left in between. CDR1 is LNHDA, CDR2 SQIVND, per germline (reference sequence). The CDR3: CASTGRGGNQPQHF. The DNA of the CDR3 is TGTGCCAGTACGGGACGGGGGGGCAATCAGCCCCAGCATTTT.

CDR3 region: CASSSLTGRNTGELFF. For the CDR3, the DNA is TGCGCCAGCAGCTCCCTAACAGGCAGGAACACCGGGGAGCTGTTTTTT. The chain combines TRBV10-1 with TRBJ2-2; D is perhaps TRBD1 (5 bases). Per germline, CDR1 WNHNN and CDR2 SYGVQD (reference sequence). Trimming removed 6 bases from V and 1 base from J, with 15 bases in between. The CDR3 is 16 amino acids.

In this sample, this clone turned up a few times. The CDR3 bases are TGTGCCAGCAGCCCCGTACGGGGGGAACGCTCCTACGAGCAGTACTTC. The encoded protein is CASSPVRGERSYEQYF. The rearrangement joins TRBV7-6 to TRBJ2-7; 7 bases map to TRBD2. The length of the CDR3 is 16 residues. In germline, CDR1 is SGHVS, CDR2 FNYEAQ. J gave up 0 bases and V 5 bases, and 10 bases lay outside the gene matches.

The V gene is TRBV7-3, the J gene TRBJ2-5; D call uncertain. From germline, CDR1 is SGHTA and CDR2 FQGTGA. The germline V and J ends were trimmed by 0 bases and 5 bases, with 13 bases remaining between them. The CDR3 is 15 residues long. The CDR3 reads CASSLTADSAETQYF. The CDR3 region has the DNA TGTGCCAGCAGCTTAACAGCTGACTCCGCGGAGACCCAGTACTTC.